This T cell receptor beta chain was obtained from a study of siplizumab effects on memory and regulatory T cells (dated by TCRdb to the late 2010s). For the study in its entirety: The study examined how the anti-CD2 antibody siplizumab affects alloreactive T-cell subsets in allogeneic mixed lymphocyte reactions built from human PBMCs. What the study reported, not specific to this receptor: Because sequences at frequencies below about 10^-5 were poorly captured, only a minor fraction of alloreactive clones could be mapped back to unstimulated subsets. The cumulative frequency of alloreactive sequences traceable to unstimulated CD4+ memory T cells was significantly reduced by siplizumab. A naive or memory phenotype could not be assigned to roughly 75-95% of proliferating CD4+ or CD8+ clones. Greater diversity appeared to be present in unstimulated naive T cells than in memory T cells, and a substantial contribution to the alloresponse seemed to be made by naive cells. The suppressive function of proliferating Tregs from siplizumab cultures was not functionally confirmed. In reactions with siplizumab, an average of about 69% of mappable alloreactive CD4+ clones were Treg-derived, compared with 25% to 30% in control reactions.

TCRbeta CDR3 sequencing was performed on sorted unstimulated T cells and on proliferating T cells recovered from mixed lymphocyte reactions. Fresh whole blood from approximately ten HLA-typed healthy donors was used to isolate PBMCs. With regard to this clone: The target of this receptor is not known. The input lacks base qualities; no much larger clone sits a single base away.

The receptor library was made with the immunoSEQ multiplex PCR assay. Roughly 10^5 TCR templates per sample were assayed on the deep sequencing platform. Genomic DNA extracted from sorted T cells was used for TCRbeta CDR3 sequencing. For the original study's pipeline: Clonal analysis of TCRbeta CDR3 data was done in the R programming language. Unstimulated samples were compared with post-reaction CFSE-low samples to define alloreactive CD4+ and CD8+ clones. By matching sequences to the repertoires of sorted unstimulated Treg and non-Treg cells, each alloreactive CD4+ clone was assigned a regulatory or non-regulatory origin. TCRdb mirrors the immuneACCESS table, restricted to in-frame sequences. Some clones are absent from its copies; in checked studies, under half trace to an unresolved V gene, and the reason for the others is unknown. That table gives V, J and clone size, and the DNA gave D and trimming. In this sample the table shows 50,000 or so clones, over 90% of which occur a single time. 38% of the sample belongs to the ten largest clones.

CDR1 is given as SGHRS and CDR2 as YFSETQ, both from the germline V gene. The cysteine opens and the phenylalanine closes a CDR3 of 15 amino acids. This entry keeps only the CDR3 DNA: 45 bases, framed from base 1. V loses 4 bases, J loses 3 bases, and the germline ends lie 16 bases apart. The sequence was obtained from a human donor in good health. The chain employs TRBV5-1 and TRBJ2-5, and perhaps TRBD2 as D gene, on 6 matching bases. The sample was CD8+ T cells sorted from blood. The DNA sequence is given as TGCGCCAGCAGCCCGGGGACTGCCTATAAAGAGACCCAGTACTTC. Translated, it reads CASSPGTAYKETQYF. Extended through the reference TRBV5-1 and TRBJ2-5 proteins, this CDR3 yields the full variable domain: KAGVTQTPRYLIKTRGQQVTLSCSPISGHRSVSWYQQTPGQGLQFLFEYFSETQRNKGNFPGRFSGRQFSNSRSEMNVSTLELGDSALYLCASSPGTAYKETQYFGPGTRLLVL.